The text below deals with one T cell receptor (beta chain). The data stem from a study of blood T cell repertoires in COVID-19. Study-wide background: From the United States, Italy and Spain came samples of acute and convalescent COVID-19. PBMCs, B-cell-depleted T cells, or T cells were the source of the cDNA or gDNA that made up the material.

CDR1 LNHNV and CDR2 YYDKDF come from the germline V gene (reference sequence). V was clipped by 3 bases and J by 0 bases, with 6 bases between them. This CDR3 is built from 13 residues. In the original analysis: Reference gene primer amplification in the assay estimated nucleated cell counts. Generated by immunoSEQ multiplex PCR, the TCRdb table keeps only in-frame clones and is missing some. That table furnishes V, J and clone size, whereas the DNA furnished D and trimming. Among some 65,000 clones, about 85% were seen once, and the ten largest hold over 2.5%. V gene TRBV15 combines with J gene TRBJ2-7; no firm D call. The sample comprised peripheral blood. The sequence came from a man older than 75 with acute or convalescent COVID-19. CDR3 protein: CATSSPSSYEQYF. CDR3 DNA sequence: TGTGCCACCAGCAGTCCGAGCTCCTACGAGCAGTACTTC.